This T cell receptor beta chain originates from a study of neurological immune-mediated disorders. Broader study findings: Expanded clones shared no CDR3 amino acid sequences across subjects, suggesting private repertoires in all groups. TCR clonal expansion peaked in HTLV-1-associated myelopathy patients and was lowest in multiple sclerosis patients.

The cDNA came from 5'RACE, which used 10-nucleotide random UMIs. TCRdb re-analysed the 5' RACE reads in MiXCR, keeping a single row per CDR3 protein. The table records roughly 49,000 distinct CDR3 sequences, around 13% of them present only once. In the case of this clonotype: Its antigen is still unknown.

Time point: longitudinal time-point 2. Trimming took 5 bases from V and 0 from J, leaving 14 bases between them. From germline, CDR1 is SGHRS and CDR2 YFSETQ. This CDR3 region has 16 residues. The chain joins TRBV5-1 to TRBJ1-4; D call uncertain. Sequencing was done on a sample of PBMCs. This clonotype was obtained from a male donor with HTLV-1-associated myelopathy (HAM/TSP). The CDR3 nucleotides read TGCGCCAGCAGTCCCCTGGACGGCGCAACTAATGAAAAACTGTTTTTT. The encoded protein is CASSPLDGATNEKLFF. Supplemented by reference TRBV5-1 and TRBJ1-4, the full variable domain reads KAGVTQTPRYLIKTRGQQVTLSCSPISGHRSVSWYQQTPGQGLQFLFEYFSETQRNKGNFPGRFSGRQFSNSRSEMNVSTLELGDSALYLCASSPLDGATNEKLFFGSGTQLSVL.